Shown below are 25 T cell receptor beta chains from a single sample sequenced in a study of regulatory T cells in long-lasting Graves disease. Library construction for TCR beta used iRepertoire HTBI primers and Arm-PCR of CDR3 regions. One entry per CDR3 protein results from TCRdb running MiXCR on the multiplex PCR reads. The repertoire holds about 420,000 distinct CDR3 sequences, with about 15% as singletons. The time point is: newly diagnosed GD, antithyroid drugs for less than 3 months. Researchers made the TCR library from RNA that was extracted from PBMCs. In addition, the sample was reused for a study of T cells in Graves' hyperthyroidism and ophthalmopathy.

The sample here was peripheral blood mononuclear cells (PBMCs), taken at new diagnosis, from a patient treated with antithyroid drugs. Receptor source: a woman aged 18-29 years with Graves disease.

This clonotype was observed once. A far larger clone is just one base off, so this is likely a read error. The CDR3 DNA reads as TGTGCCAGCAGCCAAGAGACTAGCGGGAGGGCTTACAATGAGCAGTACTTC. Encoded protein: CASSQETSGRAYNEQYF. The chain couples TRBV3-1 to TRBJ2-5, with 14 positions matching TRBD2. Trimming at V came to 0 bases and at J to 11 bases, leaving 11 bases not matched to a gene. Germline V lookup: CDR1 LGHDT, CDR2 YNNKEL (reference sequence). The CDR3 sequence is 17 residues long.

This clonotype was recorded many times. The rearrangement links TRBV12-3 or TRBV12-4 to TRBJ1-1, with a tentative D call TRBD1 (6 bases). This CDR3 is 15 amino acids long. Trimming shortened V by 5 bases and J by 4 bases, and 17 bases separated the two germline ends. The CDR3 sequence is CASSPSGQLVTEAFF. The CDR3 DNA reads as TGTGCCAGCAGTCCCTCGGGACAACTCGTCACTGAAGCTTTCTTT.

This clonotype was recorded many times. V and J are TRBV28 and TRBJ2-5, with D perhaps matching TRBD2 (5 bases). Germline CDR1 and CDR2: MDHEN and SYDVKM. The CDR3 totals 12 residues. V lost 6 bases, J lost 7 bases, and 12 bases lay in between. The DNA for the CDR3 is TGTGCCAGCAGCCTCGGGAAGGGGACCCAGTACTTC. This encodes CASSLGKGTQYF.

There are a few counts of this clonotype. The chain uses TRBV24-1 and TRBJ2-3, with D uncertain. The CDR3 is made up of 14 amino acids. V shed 3 bases and J shed 2 bases, with 8 bases lying between them. Germline-derived CDR1 and CDR2 are KGHDR and SFDVKD. In DNA form, the CDR3 reads TGTGCCACCAGTGATCGGTCCTACACAGATACGCAGTATTTT. Encoded protein: CATSDRSYTDTQYF.

The rearrangement links TRBV6-1 to TRBJ1-1; TRBD1 aligns across 7 bases. There are 13 residues in the CDR3. Germline V lookup: CDR1 MNHNS, CDR2 SASEGT. Trimming at V came to 6 bases and at J to 7 bases, leaving 8 bases not matched to a gene. The CDR3 nucleotides read TGTGCCAGCAGCTCGGGACAGAGTTTTGAAGCTTTCTTT. Its translation: CASSSGQSFEAFF.

The table lists this clonotype with many counts. The CDR3 bases are TGTGCCAGCAGTTTACAGAGCTCCTACGAGCAGTACTTC. It yields the protein CASSLQSSYEQYF. The chain joins TRBV28 to TRBJ2-7; no firm D call. The length of the CDR3 is 13 residues. Germline CDR1 MDHEN, CDR2 SYDVKM. Trimming shortened V by 2 bases and J by 0 bases, and 5 bases separated the two germline ends.

This clonotype was recorded many times. The V gene is TRBV18, the J gene TRBJ2-1; TRBD2 matches 12 bases. Germline-derived CDR1 and CDR2 are KGHSH and LQKENI. The CDR3 covers 14 residues. With 8 bases clipped from V and 6 bases from J, the junction kept 5 bases outside the gene matches. CDR3 in DNA: TGTGCCAGCCGGACTAGCGGGGACCTCAATGAGCAGTTCTTC. Residues: CASRTSGDLNEQFF.

The V and J genes are TRBV7-8 and TRBJ2-7, with D perhaps matching TRBD2 (6 bases). The germline V and J ends were trimmed by 5 bases and 4 bases, with 21 bases remaining between them. The germline V gene has CDR1 SGHVS and CDR2 FQNEAQ. CDR3 length: 16 amino acids. In nucleotides, the CDR3 is TGTGCCAGCAGCCCCATTACAGAGCGGGTAAAGTACGAGCAGTACTTC. Translation gives CASSPITERVKYEQYF.

This clonotype was detected a few times. The chain recombines TRBV15 with TRBJ2-7; D is tentatively TRBD1 or TRBD2 (6 bases each). The CDR3 spans 15 residues. The V gene lost 3 bases and the J gene lost 6 bases, with 18 bases spanning the gap. Germline-derived CDR1 and CDR2 are LNHNV and YYDKDF (reference sequence). The CDR3 region has the DNA TGTGCCACCAGCAGGCCGGATCGGGGGCATGTCGAGCAGTACTTC. Translating gives CATSRPDRGHVEQYF.

The chain carries TRBV12-3 or TRBV12-4 and TRBJ2-1; perhaps D is TRBD1 or TRBD2 (6 bases each). V was cut by 6 bases and J by 5 bases, with 23 bases left in between. CDR3 length: 17 residues. The CDR3 coding sequence is TGTGCCAGCAGGGAATCTAGAAAAGGGGGGTGGAACAATGAGCAGTTCTTC. Translating it yields CASRESRKGGWNNEQFF.

Many counts were recorded for this clonotype. The DNA of the CDR3 is TGTGCCAGCACCCCGGGTGGGGACGGAGGGCAGACCGGGGAGCTGTTTTTT. Its translation: CASTPGGDGGQTGELFF. The rearrangement joins TRBV4-2 to TRBJ2-2; weak D call: TRBD2 (6 bases). This CDR3 region has 17 residues. Trimming cost V 7 bases and J 5 bases, with 23 bases left between them. Germline CDR1 and CDR2: LGHNA and YNFKEQ.

The chain carries TRBV5-5 and TRBJ2-5, with TRBD2 identical over 10 bases. Germline CDR1 is SGHKS and CDR2 is YYEKEE (reference sequence). The CDR3 is 15 amino acids. Unmatched junction bases numbered 7, after V lost 7 bases and J lost 1 base. In DNA form, the CDR3 reads TGTGCCAGCGGTCAAGCGGGAGGGCCCCAAGAGACCCAGTACTTC. Protein: CASGQAGGPQETQYF. The full variable domain, with the rest looked up from reference TRBV5-5 and TRBJ2-5, is DAGVTQSPTHLIKTRGQQVTLRCSPISGHKSVSWYQQVLGQGPQFIFQYYEKEERGRGNFPDRFSARQFPNYSSELNVNALLLGDSALYLCASGQAGGPQETQYFGPGTRLLVL.

This clonotype turned up a few times. The V and J genes are TRBV6-2 or TRBV6-3 and TRBJ1-4, with 9 bases matching TRBD1. Germline assignment: CDR1 MNHEY and CDR2 SVGEGT. Trimming took 8 bases from V and 6 from J; bases not matched to a gene: 16. This CDR3 has 17 amino acids. The CDR3 region has the DNA TGTGCCAGCTTATCCGGACAGGGGCGACCCCAGGATGAAAAACTGTTTTTT. This encodes CASLSGQGRPQDEKLFF.

The chain employs TRBV6-2 or TRBV6-3 and TRBJ2-3; D gene ambiguous. Germline loops: CDR1 MNHEY, CDR2 SVGEGT. This CDR3 comprises 10 residues. Trimming removed 4 bases from V and 9 bases from J, with 5 bases in between. In nucleotides, the CDR3 is TGTGCCAGCAGTTTACGGACGCAGTATTTT. Translated: CASSLRTQYF.

The V call is TRBV7-9, the J call TRBJ2-7; unclear D gene. Germline assignment: CDR1 SEHNR and CDR2 FQNEAQ (reference sequence). This CDR3 is 20 amino acids long. V was trimmed by 1 base and J by 3 bases, leaving 28 bases between them. CDR3 residues: CASSLVGEGKVSSVFYEQYF. As DNA, the CDR3 is TGTGCCAGCAGCTTAGTTGGGGAAGGGAAGGTGTCTAGTGTTTTCTACGAGCAGTACTTC.

The chain couples TRBV7-8 to TRBJ2-6; TRBD1 aligns across 8 bases. CDR1 SGHVS and CDR2 FQNEAQ come from the germline V gene. The CDR3 sequence is 19 residues long. Germline trimming cut 5 bases from V and 0 bases from J; bases unmatched to any gene: 12. Here the CDR3 reads CASSTFDRGPLSGANVLTF. The CDR3 bases are TGTGCCAGCAGCACCTTCGACAGGGGCCCTCTCTCTGGGGCCAACGTCCTGACTTTC.

Many counts were recorded for this clonotype. The junction departs from germline at one end; a sequencing error may be responsible. The CDR3 nucleotides read TGTGCCAGCAGTGACTCAGCCTTGAACACTGAAGCTTTCTTT. This codes for CASSDSALNTEAFF. V and J are TRBV6-2 or TRBV6-3 and TRBJ1-1; D ambiguous. The germline V gene encodes CDR1 MNHEY and CDR2 SVGEGT. CDR3 length: 14 amino acids.

This clonotype came up many times. The chain has TRBV4-1 and TRBJ2-3, with D uncertain. Trimming cost V 0 bases and J 0 bases, with 10 bases left between them. This CDR3 comprises 16 residues. Per the germline V gene, CDR1 is MGHRA and CDR2 is YSYEKL. The CDR3 nucleotides read TGCGCCAGCAGCCAAGAAGGCCTCGCTAGCACAGATACGCAGTATTTT. Translating gives CASSQEGLASTDTQYF.

This clonotype was counted ten times or more. The chain has TRBV28 and TRBJ2-7, with 10 bases aligning to TRBD2. The CDR3 length is 15 residues. Germline CDR1 reads MDHEN; CDR2 reads SYDVKM. Trimming took 7 bases from V and 4 from J; bases not matched to a gene: 10. The CDR3 region is CASTTLAGVRYEQYF. CDR3 nucleotide sequence: TGTGCCAGCACTACCCTAGCGGGAGTCAGGTACGAGCAGTACTTC.

This clonotype was seen repeatedly, ten times or more. CDR3 protein: CASSLVSGTSYEQYF. In DNA form, the CDR3 reads TGTGCCAGCAGTTTGGTCTCCGGGACTAGTTACGAGCAGTACTTC. The gene calls are TRBV12-3 or TRBV12-4 and TRBJ2-7, with 8 bases fitting TRBD2. The J segment lost 4 bases and the V segment lost 3 bases, leaving 8 bases of the junction unmatched. The CDR3 runs 15 residues.

In its sample, this clonotype was seen many times. The gene calls are TRBV3-1 and TRBJ1-1; D remains ambiguous. Per the germline V gene, CDR1 is LGHDT and CDR2 is YNNKEL (reference sequence). V dropped 3 bases and J dropped 2 bases, with 4 bases sitting between them. The CDR3 consists of 12 residues. The DNA for the CDR3 is TGTGCCAGCAGCCATTCAAACACTGAAGCTTTCTTT. Translating gives CASSHSNTEAFF.

This clonotype was detected ten times or more. The gene calls are TRBV27 and TRBJ2-3; the D gene is possibly TRBD2 (6 bases). This CDR3 comprises 17 residues. Trimming left V 4 bases short and J 1 base short, with 18 bases between. From germline, CDR1 is MNHEY and CDR2 SMNVEV (reference sequence). The CDR3 DNA sequence: TGTGCCAGCAGTTCACCGGACGCGGCGGGACGCACAGATACGCAGTATTTT. This translates into CASSSPDAAGRTDTQYF.

This clonotype was detected many times. The V and J genes are TRBV6-1 and TRBJ2-1, with 7 bases matching TRBD2. The CDR3 has 14 residues. The junction had 6 bases not matched to a gene; V was cut back by 3 bases and J by 7 bases. Germline V gene lookup returns CDR1 MNHNS and CDR2 SASEGT. This CDR3 is CASSDGLVLNEQFF. CDR3 DNA sequence: TGTGCCAGCAGTGATGGACTAGTTCTTAATGAGCAGTTCTTC.

Only a few counts were recorded for this clonotype. The V gene is TRBV11-2, the J gene TRBJ2-6; 7 bases match TRBD1. There are 17 residues in the CDR3. Germline CDR1 reads SGHAT; CDR2 reads FQNNGV. With 5 bases clipped from V and 0 bases from J, the junction kept 7 bases outside the gene matches. CDR3 loop: CASSPRQGVSGANVLTF. In DNA form, the CDR3 reads TGTGCCAGCAGCCCCCGACAGGGTGTCTCTGGGGCCAACGTCCTGACTTTC.

This clonotype was counted ten times or more. This chain uses TRBV27 with TRBJ2-1, with D perhaps being TRBD1 or TRBD2 (6 bases each). The germline V gene encodes CDR1 MNHEY and CDR2 SMNVEV (reference sequence). Between the trimmed V and J ends, which lost 8 bases and 3 bases, there was a span of 17 bases. The CDR3 extends over 15 amino acids. The CDR3 DNA follows: TGTGCCAGCCGGGGGCCCAAGCATATCTACAATGAGCAGTTCTTC. Translation gives CASRGPKHIYNEQFF.